The 9 T cell receptor beta chains listed next were all sequenced from one sample in a study of blood T cell repertoires in COVID-19. This table comes from immunoSEQ multiplex PCR, and its TCRdb copy is limited to in-frame clones, with some not included. The sample lists 100,000 to 150,000 clones; 85% to 90% were seen once. Specimen: peripheral blood. These receptors all stem from a woman of 80 years or more with COVID-19, enrolled during active disease.

This clone was picked up one time. The rearrangement links TRBV6-4 to TRBJ1-1, with D uncertain. The CDR3 length is 13 residues. V lost 3 bases, J lost 2 bases, and 7 bases lay in between. From germline, CDR1 is MRHNA and CDR2 SNTAGT. The CDR3 sequence is CASSDGSNTEAFF. In DNA form, the CDR3 reads TGTGCCAGCAGTGATGGCAGTAACACTGAAGCTTTCTTT.

The rearrangement uses TRBV24-1 and TRBJ2-7, with 7 bases aligning to TRBD1. Trimming at V came to 5 bases and at J to 2 bases, leaving 8 bases not matched to a gene. The CDR3 spans 15 residues. Germline V CDR1 and CDR2: KGHDR, SFDVKD. Here the CDR3 DNA reads TGTGCCACCAGTGCTGGTACACAGGGGACCTACGAGCAGTACTTC. Translation gives CATSAGTQGTYEQYF.

The genes are TRBV20-1 and TRBJ1-6, with 8 bases lining up with TRBD1. CDR3 length: 16 amino acids. V was clipped by 3 bases and J by 4 bases; unmatched bases: 8. Germline assignment: CDR1 DFQATT and CDR2 SNEGSKA (reference sequence). The CDR3, as DNA: TGCAGTGCTAGTGCCCCAGGGGGCCAGTATAATTCACCCCTCCACTTT. Translation: CSASAPGGQYNSPLHF.

The chain joins TRBV7-9 to TRBJ1-5, with D uncertain. The germline V and J ends were trimmed by 3 bases and 7 bases, with 10 bases remaining between them. CDR3 length: 13 amino acids. Germline CDR1 is SEHNR and CDR2 is FQNEAQ (reference sequence). CDR3 residues: CASSFDEYQPQHF. CDR3 nucleotides: TGTGCCAGCAGCTTCGATGAGTACCAGCCCCAGCATTTT.

The chain employs TRBV4-1 and TRBJ1-6, with a tentative D call TRBD1 (6 bases). Germline V lookup: CDR1 MGHRA, CDR2 YSYEKL. V was trimmed by 0 bases and J by 5 bases, leaving 11 bases between them. There are 16 residues in the CDR3. CDR3 sequence: CASSQERTANNSPLHF. CDR3 DNA: TGCGCCAGCAGCCAAGAAAGGACAGCTAATAATTCACCCCTCCACTTT.

The chain joins TRBV5-1 to TRBJ1-3; possibly TRBD1 for D (6 bases). The CDR3 runs 16 residues. Germline assignment: CDR1 SGHRS and CDR2 YFSETQ. Trimming took 4 bases from V and 4 from J, leaving 18 bases between them. In DNA form, the CDR3 reads TGCGCCAGCAGCCTCGACAGGCCAACTCTCGGAAACACCATATATTTT. It translates to CASSLDRPTLGNTIYF.

The CDR3 region has the DNA TGTGCCAGCAGTCCCCCAGTGCCTAACTATGGCTACACCTTC. Protein sequence: CASSPPVPNYGYTF. The rearrangement joins TRBV28 to TRBJ1-2; D unresolved. V was clipped by 5 bases and J by 0 bases, with 10 bases between them. The CDR3 has 14 amino acids. Germline V gene data show CDR1 as MDHEN and CDR2 as SYDVKM.

The V gene is TRBV28, the J gene TRBJ1-5; a weak D match, TRBD1 (6 bases). Germline values: CDR1 MDHEN, CDR2 SYDVKM. This CDR3 has 15 residues. The germline V and J ends were trimmed by 6 bases and 7 bases, with 19 bases remaining between them. The CDR3 protein is CASSPDVAGVQPQHF. The CDR3 coding sequence is TGTGCCAGCAGCCCGGACGTCGCAGGGGTGCAGCCCCAGCATTTT.

The CDR3 DNA reads TGTGCCAGCAGTCCCCGGACAGGCCCTTCGGAAGCTTTCTTT. The encoded protein is CASSPRTGPSEAFF. The chain is built from TRBV6-5 and TRBJ1-1; TRBD1 matches 7 bases. The germline V gene has CDR1 MNHEY and CDR2 SVGAGI. CDR3 length equals 14 residues. V was pared by 5 bases and J by 8 bases, with 11 bases of the junction left unmatched.